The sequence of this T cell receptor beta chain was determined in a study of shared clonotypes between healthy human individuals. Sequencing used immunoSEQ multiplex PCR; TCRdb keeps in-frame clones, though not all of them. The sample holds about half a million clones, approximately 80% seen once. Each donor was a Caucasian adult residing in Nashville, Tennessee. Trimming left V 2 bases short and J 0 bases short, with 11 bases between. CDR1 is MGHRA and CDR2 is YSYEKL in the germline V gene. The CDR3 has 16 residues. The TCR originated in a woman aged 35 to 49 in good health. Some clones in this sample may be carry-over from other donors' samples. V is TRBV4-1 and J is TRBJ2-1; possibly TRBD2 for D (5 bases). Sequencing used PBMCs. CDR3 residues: CASSQRKLGSYNEQFF. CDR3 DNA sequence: TGCGCCAGCAGCCAAAGAAAACTAGGCTCCTACAATGAGCAGTTCTTC.